These 32 T cell receptor beta chains came from one sample sequenced in a study of response to subunit inactivated influenza vaccine. TCRdb ran MiXCR on the RT-PCR reads and lists one entry per CDR3 protein. The table lists about 160,000 distinct CDR3 sequences, over 8.5% of them singletons. Here the sequenced sample was CD8+ T cells sorted from PBMCs, taken roughly 24 months after vaccination. These receptors were collected from a man aged 45 to 70 who received an inactivated influenza vaccine.

In its sample, this clonotype was seen a few times. The chain uses TRBV4-2 and TRBJ2-7; 7 positions agree with TRBD2. The CDR3 consists of 16 residues. V was pared by 0 bases and J by 0 bases, with 5 bases of the junction left unmatched. Germline V gene data show CDR1 as LGHNA and CDR2 as YNFKEQ. The CDR3 reads CASSQEWGGSSYEQYF. The CDR3 coding sequence is TGTGCCAGCAGCCAAGAATGGGGCGGGAGCTCCTACGAGCAGTACTTC.

Only a few counts were recorded for this clonotype. The rearrangement uses TRBV6-5 and TRBJ1-3; tentatively, D is TRBD1 (6 bases). V shed 0 bases and J shed 3 bases, with 12 bases lying between them. The germline gives CDR1 MNHEY, CDR2 SVGAGI. CDR3 length: 16 amino acids. This chain's CDR3 is CASSYSTGAYGNTIYF. In nucleotides, the CDR3 is TGTGCCAGCAGTTACTCGACGGGGGCTTATGGAAACACCATATATTTT.

V and J are TRBV7-8 and TRBJ2-5, with unresolved D. Trimming pared 5 bases from V and 5 bases from J, leaving 9 bases between. This CDR3 is built from 12 residues. Germline V gene sequence: CDR1 SGHVS, CDR2 FQNEAQ. The chain's CDR3 is CASSRDWETQYF. The CDR3 coding sequence is TGTGCCAGCAGCAGGGATTGGGAGACCCAGTACTTC.

This clonotype was detected only a few times. The chain employs TRBV9 and TRBJ2-1; perhaps TRBD2 as D (6 bases). Germline V gene sequence: CDR1 SGDLS, CDR2 YYNGEE. This CDR3 spans 15 amino acids. The V end was cut by 3 bases, the J end by 0 bases, with 10 bases between. CDR3 residues: CASSDSGSSYNEQFF. As DNA, the CDR3 is TGTGCCAGCAGCGATAGCGGCAGCTCCTACAATGAGCAGTTCTTC.

This clonotype was observed a handful of times. The chain has TRBV4-3 and TRBJ2-7; 8 bases map to TRBD1. The CDR3 sequence is 13 residues long. Germline CDR1 reads LGHNA; CDR2 reads YSLEER. V was clipped by 3 bases and J by 6 bases; unmatched bases: 4. CDR3 sequence reads: CASSHGQGGEQYF. The CDR3 DNA sequence: TGCGCCAGCAGCCACGGACAGGGAGGCGAGCAGTACTTC.

This clonotype has only a few counts. CDR3 protein: CASSFAQSYEQYF. CDR3 coding DNA: TGTGCCAGCAGTTTTGCCCAATCCTACGAGCAGTACTTC. V and J are TRBV27 and TRBJ2-7; D unresolved. The CDR3 length is 13 residues. The V gene's germline CDR1 is MNHEY and CDR2 SMNVEV (reference sequence). Trimming stripped 3 bases from V and 1 base from J, with 7 bases between.

This clonotype turned up a few times. The gene calls are TRBV20-1 and TRBJ2-1, with 11 bases lining up with TRBD2. V dropped 4 bases and J dropped 0; count of bases not matched to a gene: 2. CDR1 DFQATT and CDR2 SNEGSKA come from the germline V gene (reference sequence). This CDR3 is 15 amino acids long. The CDR3 DNA sequence: TGCAGTGCTAATAGCGGGAGGGCCTCCTACAATGAGCAGTTCTTC. Amino acids: CSANSGRASYNEQFF.

V gene TRBV6-1 combines with J gene TRBJ1-1; D remains unclear. Germline loops: CDR1 MNHNS, CDR2 SASEGT. V lost 1 base to trimming and J lost 5 bases, with 8 bases between them. The CDR3 covers 13 residues. CDR3 nucleotide sequence: TGTGCCAGCAGTGAAGACAGTTGGACTGAAGCTTTCTTT. Amino acids: CASSEDSWTEAFF.

The V and J genes are TRBV11-2 and TRBJ1-2; the D is unclear. V shed 5 bases and J shed 4 bases, with 14 bases lying between them. The CDR3 runs 14 residues. CDR1 and CDR2 (germline): SGHAT, FQNNGV. The CDR3 DNA is TGTGCCAGCAGCCCGGAGAATACTGTCTATGGCTACACCTTC. This translates into CASSPENTVYGYTF. The whole variable domain, filled in from reference TRBV11-2 and TRBJ1-2, reads EAGVAQSPRYKIIEKRQSVAFWCNPISGHATLYWYQQILGQGPKLLIQFQNNGVVDDSQLPKDRFSAERLKGVDSTLKIQPAKLEDSAVYLCASSPENTVYGYTFGSGTRLTVV.

The chain couples TRBV11-1 to TRBJ1-1; 7 nucleotides match TRBD1. CDR1 and CDR2 (germline): SGHAT, FQDESV (reference sequence). The CDR3 consists of 15 residues. Unmatched junction bases numbered 11, after V lost 5 bases and J lost 5 bases. The CDR3 nucleotides are TGTGCCAGCAGCGTACACAGGGGACCGGAGACTGAAGCTTTCTTT. This sequence encodes CASSVHRGPETEAFF. Together with reference TRBV11-1 and TRBJ1-1, the CDR3 gives the full variable domain: EAEVAQSPRYKITEKSQAVAFWCDPISGHATLYWYRQILGQGPELLVQFQDESVVDDSQLPKDRFSAERLKGVDSTLKIQPAELGDSAMYLCASSVHRGPETEAFFGQGTRLTVV.

The gene calls are TRBV4-2 and TRBJ2-2; no reliable D call. Germline V gives CDR1 LGHNA, CDR2 YNFKEQ. Trimming pared 4 bases from V and 4 bases from J, leaving 7 bases between. The CDR3 length is 13 residues. DNA for the CDR3: TGTGCCAGCAGCCCGAAAGGCACCGGGGAGCTGTTTTTT. Amino acid sequence: CASSPKGTGELFF.

This clonotype was observed a handful of times. The rearrangement uses TRBV7-9 and TRBJ2-7, with unresolved D. This CDR3 is built from 15 residues. Germline loops: CDR1 SEHNR, CDR2 FQNEAQ (reference sequence). Between the trimmed V and J ends, which lost 3 bases and 0 bases, there was a span of 12 bases. The CDR3 region is CASSFTTASSYEQYF. CDR3 nucleotides: TGTGCCAGCAGCTTTACTACGGCCAGCTCCTACGAGCAGTACTTC.

V is TRBV10-3 and J is TRBJ2-3; 7 nucleotides match TRBD1. Germline V gene lookup returns CDR1 ENHRY and CDR2 SYGVKD. With 9 bases clipped from V and 9 bases from J, the junction kept 9 bases outside the gene matches. The length of the CDR3 is 12 residues. The CDR3 DNA reads as TGTGCCATACTACAGGGGAGCGGCACGCAGTATTTT. Amino acid sequence: CAILQGSGTQYF.

V usage is TRBV20-1 and J usage is TRBJ2-5; possibly TRBD1 for D (6 bases). CDR1 DFQATT and CDR2 SNEGSKA come from the germline V gene (reference sequence). This CDR3 contains 16 residues. Deletions cut 7 bases from V and 5 bases from J, with 26 bases between. CDR3 sequence reads: CSVKKGHPSSAETQYF. The CDR3 DNA reads as TGCAGTGTTAAAAAGGGACATCCAAGCTCCGCGGAGACCCAGTACTTC.

V gene TRBV28 combines with J gene TRBJ2-1; D perhaps matches TRBD2 (6 bases). The germline V gene has CDR1 MDHEN and CDR2 SYDVKM. V was pared by 5 bases and J by 10 bases, with 9 bases between. The CDR3 runs 11 residues. CDR3 sequence: CASSTGDEQFF. Here the CDR3 DNA reads TGTGCCAGCAGTACGGGAGACGAGCAGTTCTTC.

This clonotype appeared a few times. The genes are TRBV29-1 and TRBJ2-7, with 11 bases matching TRBD1. Unmatched junction bases numbered 6, after V lost 3 bases and J lost 5 bases. The CDR3 contains 14 residues. Germline CDR1 is SQVTM and CDR2 is ANQGSEA. CDR3: CSVDFRGQGDEQYF. For the CDR3, the DNA is TGCAGCGTTGATTTCCGGGGACAGGGGGACGAGCAGTACTTC.

The chain has TRBV28 and TRBJ2-7; 7 positions agree with TRBD1. The germline V gene has CDR1 MDHEN and CDR2 SYDVKM. V lost 5 bases, J lost 6 bases, and 10 bases stayed unmatched. This CDR3 has 14 residues. The CDR3 here is CASSPTGTDGEQYF. The CDR3 nucleotides read TGTGCCAGCAGTCCGACAGGGACGGACGGCGAGCAGTACTTC. The complete variable domain, with remaining parts taken from reference TRBV28 and TRBJ2-7, reads DVKVTQSSRYLVKRTGEKVFLECVQDMDHENMFWYRQDPGLGLRLIYFSYDVKMKEKGDIPEGYSVSREKKERFSLILESASTNQTSMYLCASSPTGTDGEQYFGPGTRLTVT.

The rearrangement uses TRBV29-1 and TRBJ2-2, with D uncertain. From germline, CDR1 is SQVTM and CDR2 ANQGSEA. The CDR3 spans 12 residues. V lost 5 bases, J lost 4 bases, and 8 bases lay in between. The CDR3 sequence: CSVHLSTGELFF. In nucleotides, the CDR3 is TGCAGCGTTCACTTGTCCACCGGGGAGCTGTTTTTT.

This clonotype was counted only a few times. The rearrangement joins TRBV14 to TRBJ2-7, with TRBD2 matching over 10 bases. CDR1 is SGHDN, CDR2 FVKESK, per germline. Trimming removed 1 base from V and 4 bases from J; junction bases left unmatched: 7. This CDR3 spans 16 amino acids. CDR3 bases: TGTGCCAGCAGCCAAGGGTCTAGCGGGGGAAAATACGAGCAGTACTTC. Protein product: CASSQGSSGGKYEQYF.

The chain couples TRBV12-3 or TRBV12-4 to TRBJ2-1; D remains ambiguous. This CDR3 has 11 amino acids. Trimming left V 5 bases short and J 7 bases short, with 6 bases between. The DNA of the CDR3 is TGTGCCAGCAGTCCCGAAAATGAGCAGTTCTTC. Encoded protein: CASSPENEQFF.

The chain links TRBV27 to TRBJ2-7; D gene uncertain. The CDR3 is 15 residues long. Germline loops: CDR1 MNHEY, CDR2 SMNVEV (reference sequence). V dropped 2 bases and J dropped 0 bases, with 11 bases sitting between them. The CDR3: CASSLIAVSSYEQYF. The CDR3 DNA reads TGTGCCAGCAGTTTAATCGCAGTTAGCTCCTACGAGCAGTACTTC.

This clonotype was seen repeatedly, ten times or more. This rearrangement joins TRBV27 to TRBJ2-1; the D is unclear. The CDR3 is 15 amino acids. Trimming took 3 bases from V and 2 from J, leaving 11 bases between them. The germline V gene encodes CDR1 MNHEY and CDR2 SMNVEV (reference sequence). As DNA, the CDR3 is TGTGCCAGCAGTTTTGTGGGCGGAACCTACAATGAGCAGTTCTTC. Its protein product is CASSFVGGTYNEQFF.

The gene calls are TRBV12-3 or TRBV12-4 and TRBJ1-2, with D unclear. V was shortened by 5 bases and J by 3 bases, with 7 bases between the two germline ends. The CDR3 loop spans 12 amino acids. CDR3 DNA sequence: TGTGCCAGCAGTGCGGGAGACTATGGCTACACCTTC. This gives the protein CASSAGDYGYTF.

This clonotype came up once. CDR3 in amino acids: CSADRTSGRVEETQYF. In DNA form, the CDR3 reads TGCAGTGCTGACAGGACTAGCGGGAGGGTTGAGGAGACCCAGTACTTC. The chain combines TRBV20-1 with TRBJ2-5; 15 positions agree with TRBD2. This CDR3 region has 16 residues. After removal of 5 bases from V and 5 bases from J, the junction contained 9 bases not matched to a gene. In germline, CDR1 is DFQATT, CDR2 SNEGSKA (reference sequence).

V usage is TRBV14 and J usage is TRBJ1-1; unclear D gene. Germline values: CDR1 SGHDN, CDR2 FVKESK. CDR3 length: 18 amino acids. V was pared by 3 bases and J by 5 bases, with 25 bases between. This chain's CDR3 is CASSHFSVAGRVWTEAFF. CDR3 bases: TGTGCCAGCAGCCATTTTTCAGTGGCAGGAAGGGTTTGGACTGAAGCTTTCTTT.

The chain has TRBV29-1 and TRBJ2-3, with no clear D. Trimming removed 3 bases at V and 0 bases at J, with 19 bases between. The CDR3 spans 17 residues. Looked up from germline, CDR1 is SQVTM and CDR2 is ANQGSEA. In DNA, the CDR3 is TGCAGCGTTGATTTTGACTCGGGTAGGGTTAGCACAGATACGCAGTATTTT. It specifies CSVDFDSGRVSTDTQYF.

The chain employs TRBV28 and TRBJ2-1; a weak D match, TRBD2 (6 bases). Trimming stripped 6 bases from V and 0 bases from J, with 12 bases between. Looked up from germline, CDR1 is MDHEN and CDR2 is SYDVKM. The CDR3 spans 15 residues. CDR3 sequence: CASSPGRISYNEQFF. Written as DNA, the CDR3 is TGTGCCAGCAGCCCGGGGAGGATCTCCTACAATGAGCAGTTCTTC. Using reference TRBV28 and TRBJ2-1 for the parts outside the CDR3, the full variable domain is DVKVTQSSRYLVKRTGEKVFLECVQDMDHENMFWYRQDPGLGLRLIYFSYDVKMKEKGDIPEGYSVSREKKERFSLILESASTNQTSMYLCASSPGRISYNEQFFGPGTRLTVL.

This clonotype was counted at least ten times. The J gene is TRBJ2-1, the V gene TRBV28; 13 nucleotides align to TRBD2. Germline V gene lookup returns CDR1 MDHEN and CDR2 SYDVKM. With V trimmed by 5 bases and J by 3 bases, 4 bases remained unmatched. CDR3 length: 16 amino acids. CDR3 nucleotides: TGTGCCAGCAGTATTGGGACTAGCGGGAACTACAATGAGCAGTTCTTC. Amino acid sequence: CASSIGTSGNYNEQFF.

This clonotype occurred a few times. The chain recombines TRBV15 with TRBJ2-7; no reliable D call. CDR3 length: 13 residues. V lost 2 bases, J lost 5 bases, and 10 bases lay in between. In germline, CDR1 is LNHNV, CDR2 YYDKDF (reference sequence). Written as DNA, the CDR3 is TGTGCCACCAGCAGAACCTTCGGACACGAGCAGTACTTC. Protein sequence: CATSRTFGHEQYF.

The table lists this clonotype with a few counts. The chain joins TRBV20-1 to TRBJ1-5; 7 nucleotides line up with TRBD1. The CDR3 spans 18 residues. Trimming took 0 bases from V and 0 from J; bases not matched to a gene: 11. Per the germline V gene, CDR1 is DFQATT and CDR2 is SNEGSKA (reference sequence). The CDR3 coding sequence is TGCAGTGCTAGAGATAATAGGGGACAGATCTTTAGCAATCAGCCCCAGCATTTT. This codes for CSARDNRGQIFSNQPQHF.

This chain links TRBV5-5 with TRBJ2-7; D unclear. Trimming cost V 0 bases and J 2 bases, with 15 bases left between them. There are 16 residues in the CDR3. Per germline, CDR1 SGHKS and CDR2 YYEKEE (reference sequence). CDR3 sequence reads: CASSLGRPPQAYEQYF. CDR3 in DNA: TGTGCCAGCAGCTTGGGGCGGCCACCACAAGCCTACGAGCAGTACTTC.

This clonotype was found a few times. This chain uses TRBV10-3 with TRBJ2-3; the D gene could be TRBD1 or TRBD2 (5 bases each). The CDR3 contains 14 residues. Germline V gives CDR1 ENHRY, CDR2 SYGVKD. V lost 6 bases and J lost 0, with 10 bases in between. CDR3 loop: CAIREGRSTDTQYF. The CDR3 DNA reads as TGTGCCATCAGAGAGGGACGGAGCACAGATACGCAGTATTTT.